The rows below give T cell receptor beta chains drawn from one sample of a study of Ad26.COV2.S vaccination and SARS-CoV-2 variants. The table came from immunoSEQ multiplex PCR; TCRdb's copy has only in-frame clones and leaves some out. The profile shows around 450,000 clones, 85% to 90% of them singletons. The sample was peripheral blood, taken in a trial of Ad26.COV2.S vaccine versus placebo. All receptors derive from a person between 18 and 65 years old who received the Ad26.COV2.S COVID-19 vaccine or a placebo. Both conserved end residues are part of each CDR3. A D gene is named only where the DNA matches it firmly. Clone size, where shown, is once, few, many, or a class for clones that have expanded.

v_call,clone_size,d_call,j_call,cdr3_aa,cdr3_nt
TRBV28,-,TRBD2,TRBJ2-5,CASSNQVWLAGGPTGKQETQYF,TGTGCCAGCAGTAACCAGGTTTGGCTAGCGGGGGGGCCCACGGGCAAACAAGAGACCCAGTACTTC
TRBV19,-,TRBD1,TRBJ1-4,CASTGGITTNEKLFF,TGTGCCAGCACAGGGGGGATTACAACTAATGAAAAACTGTTTTTT
TRBV5-8,-,TRBD2,TRBJ2-1,CASSLHRLAGVSLEQFF,TGTGCCAGCAGCTTGCATAGACTAGCGGGGGTTTCACTAGAGCAGTTCTTC
TRBV3-1/TRBV3-2,-,TRBD2,TRBJ2-1,CASGSSGPYNEQFF,TGTGCCAGCGGATCTAGCGGGCCCTACAATGAGCAGTTCTTC
TRBV27,-,-,TRBJ1-2,CASRGEGNYGYTF,TGTGCCAGCAGGGGAGAGGGAAACTATGGCTACACCTTC
TRBV24-1,-,TRBD1,TRBJ2-5,CATSDADRDGETQYF,TGTGCCACCAGTGATGCAGACAGGGATGGTGAGACCCAGTACTTC
TRBV7-9,-,TRBD1,TRBJ1-5,CASSLAGTEDNQPQHF,TGTGCCAGCAGCTTAGCAGGGACAGAGGACAATCAGCCCCAGCATTTT
TRBV7-8,-,-,TRBJ1-2,CASAFRVPGVGGYTF,TGTGCCAGCGCCTTCCGGGTCCCAGGGGTTGGTGGCTACACCTTC
TRBV18,-,-,TRBJ2-5,CASSRETGQETQYF,TGTGCCAGCTCGCGAGAGACAGGACAAGAGACCCAGTACTTC
TRBV11-2,-,TRBD1,TRBJ1-1,CASSFWTGSGDTEAFF,TGTGCCAGCAGCTTTTGGACAGGGTCAGGGGACACTGAAGCTTTCTTT
TRBV6-5,once,TRBD2,TRBJ2-3,CASSPRAGVVDTQYF,TGTGCCAGCAGCCCACGGGCGGGAGTGGTAGATACGCAGTATTTT
TRBV4-3,-,-,TRBJ1-1,CASSQESAGRDTEAFF,TGCGCCAGCAGCCAAGAATCGGCGGGGAGGGACACTGAAGCTTTCTTT
TRBV15,-,TRBD2,TRBJ2-7,CATSRDTSGGYEQYF,TGTGCCACCAGCAGAGATACTAGCGGGGGGTACGAGCAGTACTTC
TRBV28,-,-,TRBJ1-2,CASTNKLWGVNYGYTF,TGTGCCAGCACCAACAAACTTTGGGGGGTCAACTATGGCTACACCTTC
TRBV7-2,-,-,TRBJ1-5,CASSLGRGGQPQHF,TGTGCCAGCAGCTTAGGCAGGGGAGGTCAGCCCCAGCATTTT
TRBV5-6,-,TRBD1,TRBJ2-2,CASSASGRGHEAGELFF,TGTGCCAGCAGCGCCAGTGGAAGGGGGCACGAGGCCGGGGAGCTGTTTTTT
TRBV2,-,-,TRBJ1-5,CASSEGDLSSQPQHF,TGTGCCAGCAGTGAAGGAGATCTTTCGAGTCAGCCCCAGCATTTT
TRBV4-1,-,TRBD2,TRBJ2-3,CASSQDWRAGKADTQYF,TGCGCCAGCAGCCAAGATTGGCGAGCGGGGAAGGCAGATACGCAGTATTTT
TRBV4-1,-,-,TRBJ1-3,CASSHLRVGGNTIYF,TGCGCCAGCAGCCACCTCAGGGTAGGAGGAAACACCATATATTTT
TRBV19,-,-,TRBJ2-2,CASSTHRPGELFF,TGTGCCAGTAGTACCCACAGGCCCGGGGAGCTGTTTTTT
TRBV7-6,-,-,TRBJ2-3,CASSRSGPTDTQYF,TGTGCCAGCAGCCGCAGCGGCCCCACAGATACGCAGTATTTT
TRBV10-3,-,TRBD1,TRBJ1-1,CATDRGLNTEAFF,TGTGCCACCGACAGGGGGTTGAACACTGAAGCTTTCTTT
TRBV5-5,-,-,TRBJ2-2,CASSSAGKRPGELFF,TGTGCCAGCAGCTCGGCCGGGAAGAGGCCCGGGGAGCTGTTTTTT
TRBV19,-,-,TRBJ1-2,CASRGELGQLYGYTF,TGTGCCAGTAGGGGCGAACTAGGACAGCTCTATGGCTACACCTTC
TRBV14,-,-,TRBJ1-5,CASSLTEGQPQHF,TGTGCCAGCAGCCTAACTGAGGGTCAGCCCCAGCATTTT
TRBV7-2,-,-,TRBJ1-3,CASSLVGVIGNTIYF,TGTGCCAGCAGCTTAGTAGGGGTAATAGGAAACACCATATATTTT
TRBV19,-,TRBD2,TRBJ2-5,CASRPTSGSRGGQYF,TGTGCCAGTAGACCGACTAGCGGGAGTAGAGGCGGCCAGTACTTC
TRBV20-1,few,TRBD1,TRBJ1-5,CSASDQGDQPQHF,TGCAGTGCTAGTGATCAGGGGGACCAGCCCCAGCATTTT
TRBV6-5,-,TRBD1,TRBJ1-3,CASKTIQGTGNTIYF,TGTGCCAGCAAGACTATACAGGGGACTGGAAACACCATATATTTT
TRBV11-3,-,-,TRBJ2-1,CASSLSGRGDEQFF,TGTGCCAGCAGCTTAAGCGGAAGAGGGGATGAGCAGTTCTTC
TRBV7-2,-,-,TRBJ2-7,CASSLGVGYSYEQYF,TGTGCCAGCAGCTTGGGGGTTGGCTACTCCTACGAGCAGTACTTC
TRBV6-5,-,-,TRBJ2-2,CASSYGGTGELFF,TGTGCCAGCAGTTACGGCGGGACCGGGGAGCTGTTTTTT
TRBV5-8,-,TRBD2,TRBJ2-1,CASSGRTSGMGNEQFF,TGTGCCAGCAGCGGGCGGACTAGCGGGATGGGAAATGAGCAGTTCTTC